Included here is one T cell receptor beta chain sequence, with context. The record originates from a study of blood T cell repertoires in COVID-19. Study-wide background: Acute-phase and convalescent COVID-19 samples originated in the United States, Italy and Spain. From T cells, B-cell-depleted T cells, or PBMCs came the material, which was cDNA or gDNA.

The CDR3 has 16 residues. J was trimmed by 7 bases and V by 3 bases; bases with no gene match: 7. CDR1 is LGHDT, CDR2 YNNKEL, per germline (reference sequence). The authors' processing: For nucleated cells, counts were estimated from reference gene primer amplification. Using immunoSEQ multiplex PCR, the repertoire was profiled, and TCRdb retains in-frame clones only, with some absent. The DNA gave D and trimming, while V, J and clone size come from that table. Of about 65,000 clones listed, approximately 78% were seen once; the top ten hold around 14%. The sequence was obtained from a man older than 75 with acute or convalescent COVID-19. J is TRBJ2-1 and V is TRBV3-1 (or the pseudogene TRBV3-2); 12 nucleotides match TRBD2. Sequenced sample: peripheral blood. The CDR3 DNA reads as TGTGCCAGCAGCCACTCTCTAGCGGGGGGGCATAATGAGCAGTTCTTC. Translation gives CASSHSLAGGHNEQFF.